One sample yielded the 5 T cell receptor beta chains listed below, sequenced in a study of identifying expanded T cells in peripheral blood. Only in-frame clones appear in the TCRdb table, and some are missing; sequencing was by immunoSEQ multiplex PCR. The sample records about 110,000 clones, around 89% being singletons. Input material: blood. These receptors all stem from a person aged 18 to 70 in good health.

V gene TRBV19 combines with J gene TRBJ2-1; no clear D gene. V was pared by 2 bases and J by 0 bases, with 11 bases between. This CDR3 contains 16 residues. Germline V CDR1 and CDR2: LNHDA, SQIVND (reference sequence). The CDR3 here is CASSILGGTSYNEQFF. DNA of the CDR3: TGTGCCAGTAGTATACTGGGCGGTACCTCCTACAATGAGCAGTTCTTC.

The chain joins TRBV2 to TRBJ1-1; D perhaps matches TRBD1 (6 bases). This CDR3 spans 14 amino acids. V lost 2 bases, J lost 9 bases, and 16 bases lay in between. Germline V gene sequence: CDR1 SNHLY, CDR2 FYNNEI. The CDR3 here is CASSEIGTPPQAFF. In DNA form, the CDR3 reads TGTGCCAGCAGTGAAATAGGGACACCGCCTCAAGCTTTCTTT.

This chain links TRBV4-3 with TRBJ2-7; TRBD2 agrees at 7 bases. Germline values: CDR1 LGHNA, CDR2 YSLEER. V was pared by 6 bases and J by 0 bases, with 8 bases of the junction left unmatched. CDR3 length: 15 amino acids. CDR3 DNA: TGCGCCAGCAGGTCCTTGGGGGGGGACTCCTACGAGCAGTACTTC. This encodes CASRSLGGDSYEQYF.

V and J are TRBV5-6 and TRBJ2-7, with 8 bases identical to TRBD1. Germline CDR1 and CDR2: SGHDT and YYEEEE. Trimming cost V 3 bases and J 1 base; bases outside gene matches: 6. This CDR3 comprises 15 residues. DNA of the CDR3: TGTGCCAGCAGCTCAAAAAGACAGGGGTCCTACGAGCAGTACTTC. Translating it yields CASSSKRQGSYEQYF.

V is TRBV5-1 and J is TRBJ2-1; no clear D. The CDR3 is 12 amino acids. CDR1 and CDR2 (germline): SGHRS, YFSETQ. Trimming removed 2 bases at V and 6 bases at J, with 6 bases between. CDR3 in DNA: TGCGCCAGCAGCTTCAACCTCAATGAGCAGTTCTTC. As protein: CASSFNLNEQFF.